The 14 T cell receptor beta chains in this list originate from one sample, sequenced in a study of identical twins (dated by TCRdb to about 2016). The receptor library was made with 5' RACE. Sequencing instrument: Illumina HiSeq 2000. The raw public data were reprocessed by TCRdb itself: fastp quality trimming at Q25, MiXCR clonotype calling, in-frame beta chains only. Entries are consolidated by CDR3 protein sequence, retaining the most common genes and DNA. The sample includes hundreds of thousands of distinct CDR3 sequences, with roughly 6% observed a single time. The top ten clonotypes cover approximately 1.6% of the sample. Sequences were obtained from naive T cells sorted from blood. The cell subset or site tag for this specimen amounts to: cells isolated with a human naive T-cell isolation kit. These receptors originate from a young man in good health.

The J gene is TRBJ2-1, the V gene TRBV25-1; 7 positions match TRBD2. CDR1 MGHDK and CDR2 SYGVNS come from the germline V gene. The J segment lost 9 bases and the V segment lost 3 bases, leaving 11 bases of the junction unmatched. The CDR3 is 15 amino acids. The CDR3 DNA sequence: TGTGCCAGCAGTGAGTGGGGCGGGAGTGGCACTGAGCAGTTCTTC. This gives the protein CASSEWGGSGTEQFF.

V usage is TRBV5-1 and J usage is TRBJ2-1; D call uncertain. Germline assignment: CDR1 SGHRS and CDR2 YFSETQ. The CDR3 spans 15 residues. V shed 2 bases and J shed 6 bases, with 15 bases lying between them. CDR3 loop: CASSFGYSRRNEQFF. CDR3 DNA sequence: TGCGCCAGCAGCTTTGGGTACTCTCGGCGCAATGAGCAGTTCTTC.

This clonotype was detected ten times or more. This chain connects TRBV10-3 to TRBJ2-1; 8 bases map to TRBD1. With V trimmed by 10 bases and J by 5 bases, 10 bases remained unmatched. CDR3 size: 14 residues. Germline CDR1 is ENHRY and CDR2 is SYGVKD. CDR3 bases: TGTGCCACTAAACAGGGGGAGTCCGACAATGAGCAGTTCTTC. Protein product: CATKQGESDNEQFF.

The sample holds a few counts of this clonotype. The chain links TRBV2 to TRBJ1-1; a possible D gene is TRBD1 (5 bases). CDR1 SNHLY and CDR2 FYNNEI come from the germline V gene. Trimming shortened V by 3 bases and J by 6 bases, and 11 bases separated the two germline ends. CDR3 length equals 13 residues. In nucleotides, the CDR3 is TGTGCCAGCAGTGATGGGGGGGTGGCTGAAGCTTTCTTT. This sequence encodes CASSDGGVAEAFF.

The sample holds many counts of this clonotype. V is TRBV12-3 or TRBV12-4 and J is TRBJ1-2; D call uncertain. This CDR3 region has 12 residues. Trimming pared 6 bases from V and 8 bases from J, leaving 13 bases between. The CDR3 loop reads CASSSISGGYTF. For the CDR3, the DNA is TGTGCCAGCAGCTCGATTTCTGGAGGCTACACCTTC.

This clonotype was counted ten times or more. V is TRBV9 and J is TRBJ2-1; TRBD2 is a possible D gene (6 bases). The germline V gene encodes CDR1 SGDLS and CDR2 YYNGEE. This CDR3 has 15 amino acids. The ends were cut back, 0 bases at V and 7 bases at J, with 14 bases in the middle. CDR3 residues: CASSVARETRNEQFF. The CDR3 DNA is TGTGCCAGCAGCGTAGCCCGGGAGACCCGAAATGAGCAGTTCTTC.

The DNA for the CDR3 is TGTGCCACCAGCAGAGTTCCGGGACAGGGCTACAATGAGCAGTTCTTC. Encoded protein: CATSRVPGQGYNEQFF. The chain carries TRBV15 and TRBJ2-1, with 9 bases fitting TRBD1. The germline V gene encodes CDR1 LNHNV and CDR2 YYDKDF (reference sequence). Trimming cost V 1 base and J 3 bases; bases outside gene matches: 4. The CDR3 runs to 16 residues. Variable domain in full (rest from reference TRBV15 and TRBJ2-1): DAMVIQNPRYQVTQFGKPVTLSCSQTLNHNVMYWYQQKSSQAPKLLFHYYDKDFNNEADTPDNFQSRRPNTSFCFLDIRSPGLGDTAMYLCATSRVPGQGYNEQFFGPGTRLTVL.

In this sample, this clonotype turned up many times. The chain uses TRBV15 and TRBJ2-1; D ambiguous. V was pared by 5 bases and J by 12 bases, with 14 bases between. This CDR3 spans 12 amino acids. CDR1 LNHNV and CDR2 YYDKDF come from the germline V gene (reference sequence). CDR3: CATSASKVRQFF. The CDR3 DNA sequence: TGTGCCACCAGCGCGTCAAAAGTTAGGCAGTTCTTC.

This clonotype showed up many times. The chain employs TRBV10-3 and TRBJ2-3; 11 bases fit TRBD2. CDR3 length: 15 amino acids. V lost 8 bases to trimming and J lost 4 bases; unmatched junction nucleotides: 8. Germline V lookup: CDR1 ENHRY, CDR2 SYGVKD. Here the CDR3 DNA reads TGTGCCATCGCCCCGGGACTAGCGGCAGCAGATACGCAGTATTTT. Protein: CAIAPGLAAADTQYF.

This clonotype was found many times. The rearrangement uses TRBV6-5 and TRBJ1-3; D unclear. CDR3 length equals 16 residues. V shed 0 bases and J shed 0 bases, with 9 bases lying between them. Germline V gene data show CDR1 as MNHEY and CDR2 as SVGAGI. The CDR3 spells CASSYSSLTSGNTIYF. The DNA of the CDR3 is TGTGCCAGCAGTTACTCGAGTCTGACCTCTGGAAACACCATATATTTT.

This clonotype has ten or more counts. The chain couples TRBV28 to TRBJ2-1; D might be TRBD1 (6 bases). The CDR3 has 17 amino acids. V was trimmed by 4 bases and J by 0 bases, leaving 16 bases between them. Germline values: CDR1 MDHEN, CDR2 SYDVKM. The CDR3 loop reads CASSSQGFGRSYNEQFF. The CDR3 bases are TGTGCCAGCAGTTCCCAGGGGTTTGGGCGCTCCTACAATGAGCAGTTCTTC.

The V gene is TRBV3-1, the J gene TRBJ2-7, with D possibly TRBD1 on 6 matching bases. CDR1 is LGHDT and CDR2 is YNNKEL in the germline V gene (reference sequence). V shed 4 bases and J shed 4 bases, with 14 bases lying between them. This CDR3 contains 14 residues. The CDR3 region has the DNA TGTGCCAGCAGCCGCGGACAGAGTCGATACGAGCAGTACTTC. Its translation: CASSRGQSRYEQYF.

J is TRBJ1-1 and V is TRBV5-6, with D possibly matching TRBD1 (6 bases). Trimming removed 5 bases from V and 3 bases from J, with 14 bases in between. The length of the CDR3 is 14 residues. Germline CDR1 reads SGHDT; CDR2 reads YYEEEE. For the CDR3, the DNA is TGTGCCAGCAGGGCCGGGGGGGGCCACACTGAAGCTTTCTTT. It encodes CASRAGGGHTEAFF. Using reference TRBV5-6 and TRBJ1-1 for the parts outside the CDR3, the full variable domain is DAGVTQSPTHLIKTRGQQVTLRCSPKSGHDTVSWYQQALGQGPQFIFQYYEEEERQRGNFPDRFSGHQFPNYSSELNVNALLLGDSALYLCASRAGGGHTEAFFGQGTRLTVV.

In this sample, this clonotype turned up many times. This chain joins TRBV29-1 and TRBJ2-7; the D is unclear. Looked up from germline, CDR1 is SQVTM and CDR2 is ANQGSEA. The V end was cut by 4 bases, the J end by 4 bases, with 8 bases between. CDR3 size: 11 residues. CDR3 region: CSVVALYEQYF. For the CDR3, the DNA is TGCAGCGTTGTGGCTCTATACGAGCAGTACTTC.